This TCR beta chain was captured in a study of cytomegalovirus exposure and HLA in healthy donors. The ends lost 4 bases at V and 0 bases at J; junction bases unmatched: 12. Germline CDR1 is SNHLY and CDR2 is FYNNEI. The CDR3 length is 19 residues. The PCR ran on 60 Vbeta and 13 Jbeta primers. Produced via immunoSEQ multiplex PCR; TCRdb's table is partial and in-frame only. The table has approximately 110,000 clones, roughly 82% seen once; the top ten hold 3.7%. The receptor comes from a human donor in good health. The sequenced material came from PBMCs. The chain carries TRBV2 and TRBJ2-6; TRBD1 aligns across 7 bases. The CDR3 protein is CASSGSQTGTDSGANVLTF. The CDR3 nucleotides are TGTGCCAGCAGTGGGTCCCAGACAGGGACGGACTCTGGGGCCAACGTCCTGACTTTC.